In this sample, the clone carrying this T cell receptor (beta chain) turned up a few times. With 3 bases removed from V and 4 bases from J, the gap between germline ends came to 18 bases. Germline V lookup: CDR1 SGHAT, CDR2 FQNNGV. This CDR3 comprises 16 residues. The data were obtained in a study of cytomegalovirus exposure and HLA in healthy donors. Primers: 60 Vbeta forward and 13 Jbeta reverse. Repertoires were generated with immunoSEQ multiplex PCR, while TCRdb's copy carries only in-frame clones and drops some. This repertoire shows tens of thousands of clones, about 80% found once; its top ten account for around 2.8%.

Sequencing was carried out using PBMCs. The genes are TRBV11-2 and TRBJ2-5; D possibly corresponds to TRBD2 (6 bases). The clonotype comes from a man over 45 in good health and CMV-seronegative. The CDR3 DNA is TGTGCCAGCAGCTTTTATTTCCGCGGGGCGGGAGAGACCCAGTACTTC. Translated: CASSFYFRGAGETQYF.